What follows is one TCR beta chain and its context. Germline V lookup: CDR1 MGHRA, CDR2 YSYEKL. CDR3 length: 13 amino acids. V lost 5 bases, J lost 7 bases, and 12 bases lay in between. PCR was performed a second time for about 6 to 11 cycles using a sample-barcoded 5' primer and a J-beta primer mix. Each CDR3 protein gets one entry after TCRdb re-called the 5' RACE reads with MiXCR. The repertoire holds about 1,400,000 distinct CDR3 sequences, with approximately 60% as singletons. This record comes from a study of blood T cells in healthy people across ages. This receptor was taken from a man between 18 and 35 years old in good health. Input material: blood. The genes are TRBV4-1 and TRBJ2-4; weak D call: TRBD1 (6 bases). CDR3 sequence (DNA): TGCGCCAGCAGCGCGTTTGGACAGAACATTCAGTACTTC. This encodes CASSAFGQNIQYF.